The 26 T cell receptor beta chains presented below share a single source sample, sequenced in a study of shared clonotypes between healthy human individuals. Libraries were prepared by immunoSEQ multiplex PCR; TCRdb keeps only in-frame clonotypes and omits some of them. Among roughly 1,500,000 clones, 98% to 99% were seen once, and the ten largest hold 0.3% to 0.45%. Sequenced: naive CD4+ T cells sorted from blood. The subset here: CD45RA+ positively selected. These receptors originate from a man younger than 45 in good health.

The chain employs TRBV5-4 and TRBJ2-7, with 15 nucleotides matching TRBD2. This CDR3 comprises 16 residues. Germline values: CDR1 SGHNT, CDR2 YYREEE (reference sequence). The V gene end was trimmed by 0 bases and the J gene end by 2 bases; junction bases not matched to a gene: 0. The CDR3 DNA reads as TGTGCCAGCAGCTTGGGGACTAGCGGGAGGGCCTACGAGCAGTACTTC. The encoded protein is CASSLGTSGRAYEQYF.

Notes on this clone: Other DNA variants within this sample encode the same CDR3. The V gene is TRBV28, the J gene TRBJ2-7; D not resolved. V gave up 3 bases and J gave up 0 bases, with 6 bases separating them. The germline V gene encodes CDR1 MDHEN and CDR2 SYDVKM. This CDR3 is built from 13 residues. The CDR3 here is CASSLLGSYEQYF. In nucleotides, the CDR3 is TGTGCCAGCAGTTTGTTGGGCTCCTACGAGCAGTACTTC. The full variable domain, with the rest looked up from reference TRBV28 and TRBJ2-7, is DVKVTQSSRYLVKRTGEKVFLECVQDMDHENMFWYRQDPGLGLRLIYFSYDVKMKEKGDIPEGYSVSREKKERFSLILESASTNQTSMYLCASSLLGSYEQYFGPGTRLTVT.

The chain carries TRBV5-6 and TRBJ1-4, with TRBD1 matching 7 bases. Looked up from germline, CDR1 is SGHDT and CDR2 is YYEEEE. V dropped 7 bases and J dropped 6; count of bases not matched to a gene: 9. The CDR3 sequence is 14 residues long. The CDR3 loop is CASRRTGEDEKLFF. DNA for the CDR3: TGTGCCAGCCGAAGAACAGGGGAAGATGAAAAACTGTTTTTT.

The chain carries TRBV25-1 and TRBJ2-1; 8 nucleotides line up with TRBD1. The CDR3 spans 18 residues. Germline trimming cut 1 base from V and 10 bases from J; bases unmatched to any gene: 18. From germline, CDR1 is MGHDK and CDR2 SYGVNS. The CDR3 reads CASSESPRQAQGDREQFF. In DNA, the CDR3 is TGTGCCAGCAGTGAATCCCCCAGGCAGGCCCAGGGGGACAGGGAGCAGTTCTTC.

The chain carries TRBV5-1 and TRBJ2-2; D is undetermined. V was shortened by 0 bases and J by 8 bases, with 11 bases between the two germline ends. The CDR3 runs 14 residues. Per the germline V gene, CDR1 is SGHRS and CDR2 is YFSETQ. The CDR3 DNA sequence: TGCGCCAGCAGCTTGGTTATTTTGGAGGGGGAGCTGTTTTTT. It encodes CASSLVILEGELFF.

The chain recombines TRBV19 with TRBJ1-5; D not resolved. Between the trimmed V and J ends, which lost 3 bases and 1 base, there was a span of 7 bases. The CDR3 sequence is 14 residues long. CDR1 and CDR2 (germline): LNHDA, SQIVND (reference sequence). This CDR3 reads CASSIIRSNQPQHF. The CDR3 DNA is TGTGCCAGTAGTATTATCCGAAGCAATCAGCCCCAGCATTTT.

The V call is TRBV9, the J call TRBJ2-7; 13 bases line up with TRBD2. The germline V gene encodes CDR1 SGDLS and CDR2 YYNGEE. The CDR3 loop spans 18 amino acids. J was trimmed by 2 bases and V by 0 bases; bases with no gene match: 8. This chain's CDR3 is CASSVEPGTSGRAYEQYF. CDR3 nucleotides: TGTGCCAGCAGCGTAGAGCCCGGTACTAGCGGGAGGGCCTACGAGCAGTACTTC.

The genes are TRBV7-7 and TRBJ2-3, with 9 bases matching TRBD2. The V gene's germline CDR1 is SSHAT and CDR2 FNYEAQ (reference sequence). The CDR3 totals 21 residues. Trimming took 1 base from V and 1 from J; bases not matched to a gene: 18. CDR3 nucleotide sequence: TGTGCCAGCAGCTTAGGTGTCGGGCTAGCGGGGAGGAGGGCCTGCACAGATACGCAGTATTTT. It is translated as CASSLGVGLAGRRACTDTQYF.

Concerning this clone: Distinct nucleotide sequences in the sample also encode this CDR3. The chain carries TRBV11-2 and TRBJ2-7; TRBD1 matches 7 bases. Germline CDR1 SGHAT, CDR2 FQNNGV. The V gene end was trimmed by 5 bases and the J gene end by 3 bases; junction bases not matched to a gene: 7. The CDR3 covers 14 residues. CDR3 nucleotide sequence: TGTGCCAGCAGCCCAGGGGGTTCCATCTACGAGCAGTACTTC. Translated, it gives CASSPGGSIYEQYF.

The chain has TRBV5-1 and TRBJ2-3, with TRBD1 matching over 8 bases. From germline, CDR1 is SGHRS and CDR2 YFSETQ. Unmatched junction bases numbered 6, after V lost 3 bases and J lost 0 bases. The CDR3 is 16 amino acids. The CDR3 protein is CASSWGQADSTDTQYF. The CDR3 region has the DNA TGCGCCAGCAGCTGGGGACAGGCTGATAGCACAGATACGCAGTATTTT.

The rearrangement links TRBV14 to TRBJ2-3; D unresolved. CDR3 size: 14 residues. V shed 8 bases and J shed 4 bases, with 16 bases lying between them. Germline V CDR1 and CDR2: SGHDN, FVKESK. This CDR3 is CASDSGQPADTQYF. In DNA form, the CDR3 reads TGTGCCAGCGACTCCGGGCAACCCGCAGATACGCAGTATTTT.

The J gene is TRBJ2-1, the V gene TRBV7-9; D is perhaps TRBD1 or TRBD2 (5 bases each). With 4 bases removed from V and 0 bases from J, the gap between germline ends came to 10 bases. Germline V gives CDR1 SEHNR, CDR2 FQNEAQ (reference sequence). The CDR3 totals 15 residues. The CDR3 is CASSSGGPSYNEQFF. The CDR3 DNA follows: TGTGCCAGCAGCTCTGGGGGACCCTCCTACAATGAGCAGTTCTTC.

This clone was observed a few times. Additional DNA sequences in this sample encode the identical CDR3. Written as DNA, the CDR3 is TGTGCCAGCAGCTTGACAGGGGGAACTGAAGCTTTCTTT. Its protein product is CASSLTGGTEAFF. The V call is TRBV5-4, the J call TRBJ1-1, with 8 bases lining up with TRBD1. CDR1 is SGHNT, CDR2 YYREEE, per germline (reference sequence). CDR3 length: 13 residues. After removal of 1 base from V and 5 bases from J, the junction contained 1 base not matched to a gene.

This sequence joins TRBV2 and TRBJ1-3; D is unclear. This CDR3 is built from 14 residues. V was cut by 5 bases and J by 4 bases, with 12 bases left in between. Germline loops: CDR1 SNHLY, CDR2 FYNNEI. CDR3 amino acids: CASSQLDSGNTIYF. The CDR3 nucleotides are TGTGCCAGCAGTCAATTAGACTCAGGAAACACCATATATTTT.

The CDR3: CASRTGQPNTEAFF. As DNA, the CDR3 is TGTGCCAGCAGAACGGGACAGCCGAACACTGAAGCTTTCTTT. The V call is TRBV6-1, the J call TRBJ1-1, with 7 bases identical to TRBD1. The germline V gene encodes CDR1 MNHNS and CDR2 SASEGT. The length of the CDR3 is 14 residues. V lost 6 bases, J lost 1 base, and 5 bases stayed unmatched.

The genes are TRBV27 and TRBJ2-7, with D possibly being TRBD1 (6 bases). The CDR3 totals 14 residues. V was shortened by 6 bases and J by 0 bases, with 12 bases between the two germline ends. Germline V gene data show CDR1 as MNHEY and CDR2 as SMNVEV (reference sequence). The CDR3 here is CASRDTGSSYEQYF. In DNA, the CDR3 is TGTGCCAGCAGAGATACAGGGAGCTCCTACGAGCAGTACTTC.

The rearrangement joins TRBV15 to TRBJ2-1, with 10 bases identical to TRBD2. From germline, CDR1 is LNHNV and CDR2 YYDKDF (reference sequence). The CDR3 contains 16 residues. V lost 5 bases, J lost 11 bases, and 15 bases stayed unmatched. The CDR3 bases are TGTGCCACCAGCGAGAGACTAGCGGGCGTGTCCCATAAGCAGTTCTTC. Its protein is CATSERLAGVSHKQFF.

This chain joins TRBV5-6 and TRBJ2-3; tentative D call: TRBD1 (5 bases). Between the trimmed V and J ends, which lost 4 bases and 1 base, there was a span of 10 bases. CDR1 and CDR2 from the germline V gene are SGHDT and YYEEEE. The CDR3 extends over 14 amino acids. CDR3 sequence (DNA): TGTGCCAGCAGCGTAGGACACGGCACAGATACGCAGTATTTT. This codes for CASSVGHGTDTQYF.

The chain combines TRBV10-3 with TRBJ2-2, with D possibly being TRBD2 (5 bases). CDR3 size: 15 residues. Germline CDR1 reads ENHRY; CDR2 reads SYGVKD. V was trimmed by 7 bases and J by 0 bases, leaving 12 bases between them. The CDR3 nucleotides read TGTGCCATCAAACGGGGAACTGCGAACACCGGGGAGCTGTTTTTT. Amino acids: CAIKRGTANTGELFF.

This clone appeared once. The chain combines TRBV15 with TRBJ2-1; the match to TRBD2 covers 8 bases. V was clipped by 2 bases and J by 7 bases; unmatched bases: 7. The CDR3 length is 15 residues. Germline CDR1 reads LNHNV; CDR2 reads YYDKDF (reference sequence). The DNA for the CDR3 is TGTGCCACCAGCAGACCAGCGGGGGAGGCGAATGAGCAGTTCTTC. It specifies CATSRPAGEANEQFF.

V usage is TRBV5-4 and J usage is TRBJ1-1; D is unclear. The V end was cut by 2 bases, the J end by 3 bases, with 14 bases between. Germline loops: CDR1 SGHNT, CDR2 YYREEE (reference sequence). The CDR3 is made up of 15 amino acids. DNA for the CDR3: TGTGCCAGCAGCTTTAAGGTAACGGGAGACACTGAAGCTTTCTTT. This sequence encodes CASSFKVTGDTEAFF.

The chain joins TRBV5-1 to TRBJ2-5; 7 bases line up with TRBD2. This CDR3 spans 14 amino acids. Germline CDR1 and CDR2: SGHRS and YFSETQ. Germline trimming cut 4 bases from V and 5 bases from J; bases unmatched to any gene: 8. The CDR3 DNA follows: TGCGCCAGCAGCAGTGCGGGAGTCGGTGAGACCCAGTACTTC. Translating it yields CASSSAGVGETQYF.

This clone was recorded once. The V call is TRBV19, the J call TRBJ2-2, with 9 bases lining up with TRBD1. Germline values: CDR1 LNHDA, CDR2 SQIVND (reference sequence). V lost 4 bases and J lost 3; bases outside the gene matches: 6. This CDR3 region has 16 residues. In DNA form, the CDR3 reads TGTGCCAGTAGTAGAAAACAGGGGGCGGACACCGGGGAGCTGTTTTTT. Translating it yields CASSRKQGADTGELFF.

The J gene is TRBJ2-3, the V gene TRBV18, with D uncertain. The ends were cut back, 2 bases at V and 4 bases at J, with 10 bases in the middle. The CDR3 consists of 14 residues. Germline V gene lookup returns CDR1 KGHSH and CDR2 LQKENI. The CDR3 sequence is CASSPGHSSDTQYF. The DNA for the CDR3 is TGTGCCAGCTCACCAGGGCATAGCTCAGATACGCAGTATTTT.

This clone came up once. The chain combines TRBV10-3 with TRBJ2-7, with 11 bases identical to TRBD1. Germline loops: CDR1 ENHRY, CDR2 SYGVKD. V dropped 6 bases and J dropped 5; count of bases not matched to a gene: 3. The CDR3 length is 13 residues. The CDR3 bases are TGTGCCATCAGACGGACAGGGGGCCACGAGCAGTACTTC. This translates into CAIRRTGGHEQYF.

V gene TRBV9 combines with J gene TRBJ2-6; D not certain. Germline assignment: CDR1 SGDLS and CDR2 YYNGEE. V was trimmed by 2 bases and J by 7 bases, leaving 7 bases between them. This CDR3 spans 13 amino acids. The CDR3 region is CASSVASANVLTF. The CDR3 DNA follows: TGTGCCAGCAGCGTTGCGTCAGCCAACGTCCTGACTTTC.